This entry lists 10 T cell receptor beta chains sequenced from one sample in a study of T cell repertoires in cytomegalovirus infection. TCRdb passed the reads through MiXCR, listing each CDR3 protein once. The profile covers fewer than 550,000 distinct CDR3 sequences, with approximately 17% appearing a single time and 20% to 30% taken by the ten largest. The sequenced material came from CD8+ T cells from PBMCs. All receptors derive from a human donor in good health (CMV status not recorded). Some clones in this sample may be carry-over from other donors' samples.

This clonotype was detected a few times. V gene TRBV6-1 combines with J gene TRBJ2-2, with TRBD1 identical over 8 bases. The germline V gene has CDR1 MNHNS and CDR2 SASEGT. The V and J ends lost 3 bases and 5 bases, in that order; junction bases with no gene match: 17. This CDR3 comprises 19 residues. This chain's CDR3 is CASSDFPGTGVIATGELFF. DNA of the CDR3: TGTGCCAGCAGTGACTTCCCCGGGACAGGTGTAATTGCGACCGGGGAGCTGTTTTTT.

This clonotype was seen at least ten times. CDR3 sequence reads: CASSEVGTGFQPQHF. As DNA, the CDR3 is TGTGCCAGCAGTGAAGTTGGGACAGGGTTCCAGCCCCAGCATTTT. The chain uses TRBV6-1 and TRBJ1-5; 9 nucleotides align to TRBD1. The CDR3 has 15 residues. Trimming took 1 base from V and 7 from J; bases not matched to a gene: 5. CDR1 and CDR2 from the germline V gene are MNHNS and SASEGT.

This clonotype was recorded at least ten times. The rearrangement links TRBV7-2 to TRBJ2-3, with TRBD2 matching over 9 bases. J gave up 3 bases and V 2 bases, and 3 bases lay outside the gene matches. This CDR3 has 15 amino acids. Germline values: CDR1 SGHTA, CDR2 FQGNSA. The CDR3 loop reads CASSLRLAETDTQYF. The DNA of the CDR3 is TGTGCCAGCAGCTTACGACTAGCGGAGACAGATACGCAGTATTTT.

About this clonotype: The CDR3 does not end in the conserved phenylalanine or tryptophan, so this is likely a read error. The chain is built from TRBV5-4 and TRBJ2-7; 7 nucleotides match TRBD2. Trimming took 10 bases from V and 2 from J; bases not matched to a gene: 9. The germline CDR1 and CDR2 sequences are SGHNT and YYREEE (reference sequence). The CDR3 spans 13 residues. The CDR3 bases are TGTGCCTCACAGGCGGGGGAGGCCTACGAGCAGTACTTA. Protein product: CASQAGEAYEQYL.

Remarks on this clonotype: Since a much larger clone is just one base distant, this may be a read error. The J gene is TRBJ1-1, the V gene TRBV2, with TRBD1 identical over 7 bases. Germline CDR1 and CDR2: SNHLY and FYNNEI. The CDR3 consists of 12 residues. With V trimmed by 7 bases and J by 4 bases, 3 bases remained unmatched. The CDR3 DNA follows: TGTGCCAGCAAGACAGGGCCCACTGAAGCTTTCTTT. It specifies CASKTGPTEAFF.

This clonotype was detected ten times or more. The V gene is TRBV5-6, the J gene TRBJ2-7; D may be TRBD1 or TRBD2 (5 bases each). This CDR3 contains 15 residues. Germline-derived CDR1 and CDR2 are SGHDT and YYEEEE. Trimming stripped 3 bases from V and 2 bases from J, with 15 bases between. This CDR3 is CASSSPGPSTYEQYF. The CDR3 nucleotides are TGTGCCAGCAGCTCTCCGGGACCCAGCACCTACGAGCAGTACTTC.

This clonotype was recorded only once. A junction boundary mismatches the germline segment, possibly from a read error. J is TRBJ2-7 and V is TRBV5-1; 8 bases agree with TRBD1. The CDR3 consists of 15 residues. In germline, CDR1 is SGHRS, CDR2 YFSETQ. CDR3 sequence: CASSLEGQGSDEQYF. CDR3 nucleotides: TGCGCCAGCAGCTTGGAAGGACAGGGCTCCGACGAGCAGTACTTC.

This clonotype was picked up many times. V and J are TRBV7-3 and TRBJ2-3; D gene uncertain. Germline assignment: CDR1 SGHTA and CDR2 FQGTGA. The CDR3 spans 13 residues. Between the trimmed V and J ends, which lost 0 bases and 4 bases, there was a span of 5 bases. CDR3 in DNA: TGTGCCAGCAGCTTAACGGTTCCAGATACGCAGTATTTT. This translates into CASSLTVPDTQYF.

The sample holds a few counts of this clonotype. The gene calls are TRBV29-1 and TRBJ2-5, with 9 bases that match TRBD1. This CDR3 has 13 residues. Germline CDR1 and CDR2: SQVTM and ANQGSEA. The ends lost 6 bases at V and 5 bases at J; junction bases unmatched: 7. Here the CDR3 reads CSVWTGEDETQYF. In nucleotides, the CDR3 is TGCAGCGTGTGGACAGGGGAGGACGAGACCCAGTACTTC. Drawing the rest from reference TRBV29-1 and TRBJ2-5, the complete variable domain is SAVISQKPSRDICQRGTSLTIQCQVDSQVTMMFWYRQQPGQSLTLIATANQGSEATYESGFVIDKFPISRPNLTFSTLTVSNMSPEDSSIYLCSVWTGEDETQYFGPGTRLLVL.

This clonotype has at least ten counts. The chain has TRBV2 and TRBJ1-2; 10 nucleotides agree with TRBD1. With 1 base clipped from V and 2 bases from J, the junction kept 1 base outside the gene matches. The CDR3 length is 15 residues. CDR1 is SNHLY, CDR2 FYNNEI, per germline. The CDR3 loop is CASSEGTGGNYGYTF. CDR3 bases: TGTGCCAGCAGTGAAGGGACAGGGGGAAACTATGGCTACACCTTC.